The 5 T cell receptor beta chains given below trace back to one sample, sequenced in a study of OX40 agonist ivuxolimab in advanced cancers. This table comes from immunoSEQ multiplex PCR, and its TCRdb copy is limited to in-frame clones, with some not included. The sample holds about 58,000 clones, about 88% seen once. Here the sequenced sample was CD4+ or CD8+ T cells sorted from blood, taken in a trial of the OX40 agonist ivuxolimab. These receptors were obtained from an adult with an advanced solid tumor such as melanoma, head and neck, liver or kidney cancer.

The chain combines TRBV7-2 with TRBJ2-1, with 11 positions matching TRBD2. This CDR3 contains 15 residues. Per the germline V gene, CDR1 is SGHTA and CDR2 is FQGNSA. V dropped 10 bases and J dropped 10; count of bases not matched to a gene: 15. DNA of the CDR3: TGTGCCACCGCCAGCCGACTAGCGGGGTCCCGGGAGCAGTTCTTC. It specifies CATASRLAGSREQFF.

The genes are TRBV7-8 and TRBJ1-1; unclear D gene. Deletions cut 1 base from V and 7 bases from J, with 10 bases between. Per the germline V gene, CDR1 is SGHVS and CDR2 is FQNEAQ. This CDR3 is 13 amino acids long. For the CDR3, the DNA is TGTGCCAGCAGCTTAGTCGGGAGGGATGAAGCTTTCTTT. Protein: CASSLVGRDEAFF.

The chain couples TRBV20-1 to TRBJ2-5, with D tentatively TRBD2 (6 bases). Germline V CDR1 and CDR2: DFQATT, SNEGSKA (reference sequence). The CDR3 runs 11 residues. V dropped 7 bases and J dropped 2 bases, with 8 bases sitting between them. The CDR3: CSGSGQETQYF. In DNA form, the CDR3 reads TGCAGTGGAAGCGGGCAAGAGACCCAGTACTTC.

CDR3 in amino acids: CASSRDSLIETQYF. The CDR3 DNA follows: TGCGCCAGCAGCCGTGACAGCCTGATAGAGACCCAGTACTTC. V usage is TRBV5-1 and J usage is TRBJ2-5; D possibly corresponds to TRBD1 (5 bases). The CDR3 is 14 amino acids. Germline V gene sequence: CDR1 SGHRS, CDR2 YFSETQ. The V and J ends lost 4 bases and 4 bases respectively, with 14 bases between them.

In nucleotides, the CDR3 is TGTGCCAGCAGTCGAGCTAGCGGGAGTTTTTACGAGCAGTACTTC. This sequence encodes CASSRASGSFYEQYF. The rearrangement joins TRBV6-5 to TRBJ2-7; 10 nucleotides line up with TRBD2. The CDR3 totals 15 residues. Germline-derived CDR1 and CDR2 are MNHEY and SVGAGI. Trimming removed 5 bases from V and 4 bases from J; junction bases left unmatched: 8.